This passage covers 26 T cell receptor beta chains from one sample sequenced in a study of blood T cells in healthy people across ages. The second PCR ran about 6 to 12 cycles with a sample-barcoded 5' primer and J-beta primers. Each CDR3 protein gets one entry after TCRdb re-called the 5' RACE reads with MiXCR. The sample shows fewer than 800,000 distinct CDR3 sequences, about 25% of them seen only once. This sample was shared with a second study, whose subject was T cells of mothers and their children.

The material sequenced was blood. These receptors were obtained from a boy between 10 and 17 years old in good health.

The chain links TRBV5-6 to TRBJ2-5, with 7 bases lining up with TRBD2. The J segment lost 5 bases and the V segment lost 0 bases, leaving 7 bases of the junction unmatched. Germline V gene data show CDR1 as SGHDT and CDR2 as YYEEEE. This CDR3 region has 15 residues. In DNA form, the CDR3 reads TGTGCCAGCAGCTTGGGAGCGGGGTCCAGCGAGACCCAGTACTTC. Translated, it gives CASSLGAGSSETQYF.

The rearrangement uses TRBV3-1 and TRBJ2-5; tentative D call: TRBD1 (6 bases). The assigned J gene may be wrong: the sequence end matches TRBJ2-7 better. Per the germline V gene, CDR1 is LGHDT and CDR2 is YNNKEL (reference sequence). The CDR3 sequence is 14 residues long. The CDR3 region has the DNA TGTGCCAGCAGCCCCTGGGACACCCTCTACGAGCAGTACTTC. Translated: CASSPWDTLYEQYF.

This clonotype was recorded a few times. The chain links TRBV7-9 to TRBJ2-7; TRBD2 matches at 12 bases. This CDR3 is built from 15 residues. With V trimmed by 5 bases and J by 4 bases, 6 bases remained unmatched. Germline CDR1 and CDR2: SEHNR and FQNEAQ (reference sequence). CDR3 residues: CASSLSTSGSYEQYF. DNA of the CDR3: TGTGCCAGCAGCCTTTCGACTAGCGGGAGTTACGAGCAGTACTTC.

The chain carries TRBV6-1 and TRBJ2-3, with TRBD1 matching 7 bases. Germline V gene sequence: CDR1 MNHNS, CDR2 SASEGT. J lost 8 bases, V lost 3 bases, and 14 bases had no gene match. This CDR3 is 16 amino acids long. The CDR3 sequence: CASSDPTGSPGGTQYF. CDR3 coding DNA: TGTGCCAGCAGTGACCCGACAGGGAGTCCCGGAGGTACGCAGTATTTT.

The chain employs TRBV19 and TRBJ2-7, with D unresolved. Gene TRBJ2-1 matches the end of the DNA better, so the J call may be wrong. From germline, CDR1 is LNHDA and CDR2 SQIVND (reference sequence). The CDR3 consists of 12 residues. CDR3: CASSIGQNEQFF. CDR3 nucleotide sequence: TGTGCCAGTAGTATAGGCCAGAATGAGCAGTTCTTC.

V gene TRBV5-6 combines with J gene TRBJ2-7, with 8 bases identical to TRBD1. Germline lookup yields CDR1 SGHDT and CDR2 YYEEEE. The CDR3 contains 15 residues. V lost 4 bases and J lost 5; bases outside the gene matches: 11. In nucleotides, the CDR3 is TGTGCCAGCAGCATGGATGCAGGGGGCTTCGACGAGCAGTACTTC. It is translated as CASSMDAGGFDEQYF.

This chain connects TRBV7-9 to TRBJ2-2, with D perhaps matching TRBD2 (6 bases). The CDR3 totals 18 residues. V lost 5 bases and J 5 bases, leaving 24 bases between the germline ends. Germline V CDR1 and CDR2: SEHNR, FQNEAQ (reference sequence). CDR3 in amino acids: CASSGLALRGKGTGELFF. For the CDR3, the DNA is TGTGCCAGCAGCGGCCTAGCGTTAAGGGGAAAAGGAACCGGGGAGCTGTTTTTT.

DNA of the CDR3: TGCAGTGCTACCAGAACAGGGGTTAATGAAAAACTGTTTTTT. Its translation is CSATRTGVNEKLFF. The rearrangement uses TRBV20-1 and TRBJ1-4; TRBD1 aligns across 7 bases. The germline V gene has CDR1 DFQATT and CDR2 SNEGSKA (reference sequence). The CDR3 contains 14 residues. The junction had 6 bases not matched to a gene; V was cut back by 4 bases and J by 4 bases.

The CDR3 DNA follows: TGTGCCTCCTCGGGGGCTTGGGAGACCCAGTACTTC. This encodes CASSGAWETQYF. The chain combines TRBV10-3 with TRBJ2-5; possibly TRBD1 or TRBD2 for D (6 bases each). Germline V lookup: CDR1 ENHRY, CDR2 SYGVKD. V was clipped by 11 bases and J by 5 bases, with 15 bases between them. CDR3 length: 12 residues.

V and J are TRBV3-1 and TRBJ1-6; possible D gene TRBD1, 5 bases. This CDR3 is 15 amino acids long. Per germline, CDR1 LGHDT and CDR2 YNNKEL (reference sequence). Trimming stripped 4 bases from V and 8 bases from J, with 15 bases between. CDR3 sequence (DNA): TGTGCCAGCAGCCTAGATTGGAGACAGTATTCACCCCTCCACTTT. Its translation: CASSLDWRQYSPLHF.

This rearrangement joins TRBV11-2 to TRBJ2-5; tentative D call: TRBD1 (8 bases). This CDR3 comprises 16 residues. CDR1 is SGHAT and CDR2 is FQNNGV in the germline V gene. Trimming pared 2 bases from V and 2 bases from J, leaving 15 bases between. The CDR3 DNA sequence: TGTGCCAGCAGCTTAATGTACAGGGGGGGGCAAGAGACCCAGTACTTC. Its translation is CASSLMYRGGQETQYF.

This chain connects TRBV29-1 to TRBJ2-3; 10 nucleotides match TRBD2. With V trimmed by 5 bases and J by 2 bases, 4 bases remained unmatched. The CDR3 is 14 residues long. Germline CDR1 SQVTM, CDR2 ANQGSEA. As DNA, the CDR3 is TGCAGCGTTCGGACTAGCGGAACCACAGATACGCAGTATTTT. Residues: CSVRTSGTTDTQYF.

The chain carries TRBV20-1 and TRBJ2-1, with D tentatively TRBD2 (5 bases). V gave up 1 base and J gave up 4 bases, with 11 bases separating them. This CDR3 is 14 amino acids long. Looked up from germline, CDR1 is DFQATT and CDR2 is SNEGSKA (reference sequence). DNA of the CDR3: TGCAGTGCTAGAGCCGTCCCGGGGTACAATGAGCAGTTCTTC. Encoded protein: CSARAVPGYNEQFF.

The chain joins TRBV29-1 to TRBJ2-5, with TRBD1 as a possible D gene (6 bases). CDR1 SQVTM and CDR2 ANQGSEA come from the germline V gene. The CDR3 sequence is 13 residues long. V lost 5 bases and J lost 4, with 14 bases in between. The CDR3 here is CSVRTESGETQYF. CDR3 DNA sequence: TGCAGCGTTAGGACAGAATCCGGAGAGACCCAGTACTTC.

The chain couples TRBV20-1 to TRBJ1-2, with D hard to call. The V and J ends lost 6 bases and 2 bases respectively, with 13 bases between them. From germline, CDR1 is DFQATT and CDR2 SNEGSKA (reference sequence). The CDR3 covers 13 residues. The CDR3 DNA follows: TGCAGTGCCCTCGCGACCGAGAACTATGGCTACACCTTC. Protein sequence: CSALATENYGYTF.

The chain couples TRBV4-3 to TRBJ1-1; no clear D gene. Germline V gene lookup returns CDR1 LGHNA and CDR2 YSLEER. This CDR3 contains 15 residues. Trimming shortened V by 1 base and J by 0 bases, and 9 bases separated the two germline ends. CDR3 nucleotides: TGCGCCAGCAGCCAAGTACCGGGATTGAACACTGAAGCTTTCTTT. Translating gives CASSQVPGLNTEAFF.

The chain couples TRBV9 to TRBJ2-3, with no clear D. V was pared by 0 bases and J by 0 bases, with 11 bases between. The CDR3 consists of 16 residues. Germline assignment: CDR1 SGDLS and CDR2 YYNGEE. Written as DNA, the CDR3 is TGTGCCAGCAGCGTAGGAACGAGTCCTAGCACAGATACGCAGTATTTT. Translating gives CASSVGTSPSTDTQYF. Full variable domain (missing parts from reference TRBV9 and TRBJ2-3): DSGVTQTPKHLITATGQRVTLRCSPRSGDLSVYWYQQSLDQGLQFLIQYYNGEERAKGNILERFSAQQFPDLHSELNLSSLELGDSALYFCASSVGTSPSTDTQYFGPGTRLTVL.

This chain joins TRBV20-1 and TRBJ1-1; D remains ambiguous. Germline V CDR1 and CDR2: DFQATT, SNEGSKA (reference sequence). The CDR3 is 13 amino acids. V lost 5 bases and J 3 bases, leaving 13 bases between the germline ends. The DNA of the CDR3 is TGCAGTGCTCCGGGCACCGCACACACTGAAGCTTTCTTT. Translation: CSAPGTAHTEAFF.

This clonotype was counted a few times. The V call is TRBV14, the J call TRBJ2-7; D gene unclear. V dropped 0 bases and J dropped 2 bases, with 11 bases sitting between them. The CDR3 has 15 residues. Germline V lookup: CDR1 SGHDN, CDR2 FVKESK. The CDR3 spells CASSQDLFPTYEQYF. The CDR3 bases are TGTGCCAGCAGCCAAGATCTTTTTCCTACCTACGAGCAGTACTTC.

This clonotype was found a few times. The chain has TRBV2 and TRBJ1-2; the D gene is possibly TRBD1 (5 bases). The V end lost 5 bases, the J end lost 0 bases, and 13 bases lay between the germline ends. The CDR3 is made up of 15 amino acids. Germline assignment: CDR1 SNHLY and CDR2 FYNNEI. Here the CDR3 reads CASSPSRGSNYGYTF. CDR3 nucleotide sequence: TGTGCCAGCAGTCCCTCACGGGGGTCTAACTATGGCTACACCTTC.

V and J are TRBV2 and TRBJ1-6; 7 nucleotides line up with TRBD1. The CDR3 totals 15 residues. Trimming cost V 3 bases and J 9 bases; bases outside gene matches: 8. Per the germline V gene, CDR1 is SNHLY and CDR2 is FYNNEI. As DNA, the CDR3 is TGTGCCAGCAGTGAGGAAGGGGGCGGTCTTTCACCCCTCCACTTT. Translated: CASSEEGGGLSPLHF.

This clonotype was counted a few times. The junction does not match germline at one end; this may be a read error. The gene calls are TRBV18 and TRBJ2-5; a possible D gene is TRBD2 (5 bases). The CDR3 has 14 amino acids. Germline V lookup: CDR1 KGHSH, CDR2 LQKENI. The CDR3 reads CASSPPARWETRYF. CDR3 DNA sequence: TGTGCCAGCTCACCACCGGCAAGATGGGAGACCCGGTACTTC. Full variable domain (rest looked up from reference TRBV18 and TRBJ2-5): NAGVMQNPRHLVRRRGQEARLRCSPMKGHSHVYWYRQLPEEGLKFMVYLQKENIIDESGMPKERFSAEFPKEGPSILRIQQVVRGDSAAYFCASSPPARWETRYFGPGTRLLVL.

This clonotype was seen only a few times. V is TRBV10-3 and J is TRBJ2-1, with 10 nucleotides matching TRBD1. V lost 11 bases, J lost 4 bases, and 11 bases stayed unmatched. Per the germline V gene, CDR1 is ENHRY and CDR2 is SYGVKD. This CDR3 spans 15 amino acids. CDR3 amino acids: CAALTGTGAYNEQFF. The CDR3 DNA is TGTGCCGCTTTAACCGGGACAGGGGCTTACAATGAGCAGTTCTTC.

J is TRBJ2-1 and V is TRBV11-3, with D maybe TRBD2 (6 bases). This CDR3 spans 15 amino acids. Trimming pared 5 bases from V and 3 bases from J, leaving 14 bases between. The germline CDR1 and CDR2 sequences are SGHNT and YENEEA. Written as DNA, the CDR3 is TGTGCCAGCAGCCCTCGGTCCGGGAGCTACAATGAGCAGTTCTTC. Amino acid sequence: CASSPRSGSYNEQFF. The complete variable domain, with remaining parts taken from reference TRBV11-3 and TRBJ2-1, reads EAGVVQSPRYKIIEKKQPVAFWCNPISGHNTLYWYLQNLGQGPELLIRYENEEAVDDSQLPKDRFSAERLKGVDSTLKIQPAELGDSAVYLCASSPRSGSYNEQFFGPGTRLTVL.

This chain links TRBV9 with TRBJ2-7; D is perhaps TRBD2 (5 bases). V shed 4 bases and J shed 3 bases, with 14 bases lying between them. This CDR3 is built from 14 residues. Germline V lookup: CDR1 SGDLS, CDR2 YYNGEE. CDR3 sequence reads: CASSLRTDFYEQYF. The DNA for the CDR3 is TGTGCCAGCAGCCTGAGGACTGACTTCTACGAGCAGTACTTC.

In this sample, this clonotype turned up a few times. The chain's CDR3 is CASSPDRVPYEQYF. The CDR3 coding sequence is TGCGCCAGCAGCCCGGACAGGGTTCCCTACGAGCAGTACTTC. The chain uses TRBV5-1 and TRBJ2-7; 8 bases are shared with TRBD1. Trimming at V came to 4 bases and at J to 2 bases, leaving 5 bases not matched to a gene. Per germline, CDR1 SGHRS and CDR2 YFSETQ. The CDR3 extends over 14 amino acids.